The 6 T cell receptor beta chains listed next were all sequenced from one sample in a study of metastatic and nonmetastatic thyroid tumors. TCRdb re-called the PCR reads with MiXCR. The sample has roughly 83,000 clones; 15% are singletons. Before thyroid surgery, none of the patients had received any treatment. The sample comprised blood. The source of these receptors is a female donor with papillary thyroid cancer or a benign thyroid nodule (not recorded which). Some clones in this sample may be carry-over from other donors' samples.

This clone was detected many times. This chain joins TRBV6-1 and TRBJ1-2; no clear D. The germline V gene has CDR1 MNHNS and CDR2 SASEGT. CDR3 length: 16 residues. Trimming stripped 5 bases from V and 7 bases from J, with 23 bases between. The CDR3 coding sequence is TGTGCCAGCAGTTGGGTTATGTTAGGACGGGTCTTTGGCTACACCTTC. As protein: CASSWVMLGRVFGYTF.

This clone appeared a few times. The chain carries TRBV28 and TRBJ2-2, with D tentatively TRBD1 (6 bases). Deletions cut 5 bases from V and 7 bases from J, with 17 bases between. Germline-derived CDR1 and CDR2 are MDHEN and SYDVKM. This CDR3 contains 15 residues. This chain's CDR3 is CASSRTSHRDGELFF. CDR3 DNA sequence: TGTGCCAGCAGTCGCACCTCCCACAGGGACGGGGAGCTGTTTTTT.

This clone was detected many times. V gene TRBV15 combines with J gene TRBJ2-1, with 10 bases that match TRBD1. CDR3 length: 13 residues. The ends lost 5 bases at V and 7 bases at J; junction bases unmatched: 2. The germline V gene has CDR1 LNHNV and CDR2 YYDKDF (reference sequence). The CDR3 reads CATSGGQGNEQFF. The DNA for the CDR3 is TGTGCCACCAGCGGGGGACAGGGGAATGAGCAGTTCTTC.

About this clone: A read error is possible here, since a much larger clone lies one base away. The V gene is TRBV5-8, the J gene TRBJ1-1; D call uncertain. This CDR3 has 13 amino acids. CDR1 and CDR2 (germline): SGHTS, YDEGEE. The CDR3 coding sequence is TGTGTCAGCAGCACTTCAGCCAAAACTGAAGCTTTCTTT. Its protein product is CVSSTSAKTEAFF.

This clone was counted once. A much larger clone lies one base from this, so it may be a read error. Other DNA variants within this sample encode the same CDR3. The V call is TRBV5-1, the J call TRBJ2-5; the D gene is possibly TRBD2 (6 bases). This CDR3 is 14 amino acids long. In germline, CDR1 is SGHRS, CDR2 YFSETQ. The germline V and J ends were trimmed by 4 bases and 4 bases, with 14 bases remaining between them. The CDR3 reads CASSPRGGAETQYF. CDR3 DNA sequence: TGCGCCAGCAGCCCACGTGGAGGGGCAGAGACCCAGTACTTC.

Ten or more counts support this clone. V usage is TRBV20-1 and J usage is TRBJ2-1; 7 bases agree with TRBD2. The CDR3 consists of 13 residues. V was clipped by 3 bases and J by 8 bases; unmatched bases: 7. Per germline, CDR1 DFQATT and CDR2 SNEGSKA (reference sequence). The CDR3 loop is CSASKTSNDEQFF. The CDR3 DNA is TGCAGTGCTAGTAAGACTAGCAATGATGAGCAGTTCTTC.